Each of the 14 T cell receptor beta chains below was sequenced from the same sample in a study of blood T cell repertoires in COVID-19. Sequenced by immunoSEQ multiplex PCR; TCRdb stores in-frame clones only, minus some. The sample consists of 90,000 or so clones, around 72% of them appearing once. The sequenced sample consisted of peripheral blood. The source is a woman aged 80 or over with acute or convalescent COVID-19.

The CDR3 DNA follows: TGTGCCAGCAGCACCACTTTGGGTGAGAGCGGGGATCCGCCCCAGCATTTT. Translation: CASSTTLGESGDPPQHF. The V gene is TRBV7-3, the J gene TRBJ1-5; D unclear. Germline CDR1 reads SGHTA; CDR2 reads FQGTGA. The V gene lost 5 bases and the J gene lost 9 bases, with 26 bases spanning the gap. The CDR3 is 17 residues long. Looking up the rest from reference TRBV7-3 and TRBJ1-5 gives the full variable domain: GAGVSQTPSNKVTEKGKYVELRCDPISGHTALYWYRQSLGQGPEFLIYFQGTGAADDSGLPNDRFFAVRPEGSVSTLKIQRTERGDSAVYLCASSTTLGESGDPPQHFGDGTRLSIL.

This clone was picked up one time. The chain uses TRBV2 and TRBJ1-1; 8 bases align to TRBD1. The CDR3 is made up of 14 amino acids. Germline CDR1 reads SNHLY; CDR2 reads FYNNEI. The J segment lost 4 bases and the V segment lost 6 bases, leaving 7 bases of the junction unmatched. This CDR3 reads CASRDRVRFTEAFF. The CDR3 DNA reads as TGTGCCAGCAGGGACAGGGTAAGGTTCACTGAAGCTTTCTTT.

The chain combines TRBV3-1 (or the pseudogene TRBV3-2) with TRBJ1-1; D gene uncertain. The length of the CDR3 is 14 residues. The V end lost 3 bases, the J end lost 6 bases, and 14 bases lay between the germline ends. The germline CDR1 and CDR2 sequences are LGHDT and YNNKEL (reference sequence). This chain's CDR3 is CASSQREGDAEAFF. The CDR3 DNA is TGTGCCAGCAGCCAGAGGGAGGGCGACGCTGAAGCTTTCTTT.

The chain uses TRBV6-6 and TRBJ1-3; D not resolved. Germline lookup yields CDR1 MNHNY and CDR2 SVGAGI (reference sequence). Trimming shortened V by 6 bases and J by 0 bases, and 12 bases separated the two germline ends. The CDR3 contains 15 residues. For the CDR3, the DNA is TGTGCCAGCAGGGCAGGCCAAGTCTCTGGAAACACCATATATTTT. Protein product: CASRAGQVSGNTIYF.

V is TRBV5-1 and J is TRBJ2-2; possibly TRBD1 for D (6 bases). The CDR3 covers 14 residues. Germline CDR1 and CDR2: SGHRS and YFSETQ. The V end lost 0 bases, the J end lost 3 bases, and 6 bases lay between the germline ends. The CDR3 loop is CASSLAGDTGELFF. As DNA, the CDR3 is TGCGCCAGCAGCTTGGCAGGGGACACCGGGGAGCTGTTTTTT.

This chain connects TRBV7-3 to TRBJ2-2; 10 bases match TRBD2. Germline V gene sequence: CDR1 SGHTA, CDR2 FQGTGA. Trimming at V came to 0 bases and at J to 6 bases, leaving 13 bases not matched to a gene. The CDR3 totals 19 residues. This CDR3 reads CASSLTGPRTSGNSGELFF. DNA for the CDR3: TGTGCCAGCAGCTTAACGGGGCCCCGGACTAGCGGAAATTCCGGGGAGCTGTTTTTT.

This clone appeared once. The chain combines TRBV4-1 with TRBJ1-1; D is possibly TRBD1 (6 bases). The germline CDR1 and CDR2 sequences are MGHRA and YSYEKL. V was cut by 3 bases and J by 1 base, with 18 bases left in between. The CDR3 is 17 amino acids. Here the CDR3 DNA reads TGCGCCAGCAGCCACCGTTGGGGGGGGCTGGGGAACACTGAAGCTTTCTTT. This codes for CASSHRWGGLGNTEAFF.

This chain uses TRBV24-1 with TRBJ2-2; 10 nucleotides match TRBD2. V dropped 7 bases and J dropped 3; count of bases not matched to a gene: 1. Germline CDR1 reads KGHDR; CDR2 reads SFDVKD. The CDR3 runs to 14 residues. The CDR3 is CATRGTSDTGELFF. The CDR3 DNA reads TGTGCCACCAGGGGGACTAGCGACACCGGGGAGCTGTTTTTT.

The chain carries TRBV30 and TRBJ1-2; D possibly corresponds to TRBD1 (5 bases). CDR1 and CDR2 from the germline V gene are GTSNPN and SVGIG (reference sequence). V was trimmed by 0 bases and J by 2 bases, leaving 13 bases between them. The CDR3 covers 15 residues. CDR3: CAWSVGVSGNYGYTF. The CDR3 bases are TGTGCCTGGAGTGTAGGGGTGAGTGGCAACTATGGCTACACCTTC.

This sequence joins TRBV2 and TRBJ1-1; no definite D call. This CDR3 spans 13 amino acids. The V end was cut by 3 bases, the J end by 0 bases, with 5 bases between. CDR1 is SNHLY, CDR2 FYNNEI, per germline. CDR3 loop: CASSESLNTEAFF. The CDR3 coding sequence is TGTGCCAGCAGTGAGTCCTTGAACACTGAAGCTTTCTTT.

V usage is TRBV4-3 and J usage is TRBJ2-5; 13 nucleotides align to TRBD2. Germline V gene sequence: CDR1 LGHNA, CDR2 YSLEER. Trimming at V came to 3 bases and at J to 5 bases, leaving 9 bases not matched to a gene. The CDR3 contains 17 residues. CDR3 nucleotides: TGCGCCAGCAGCCATGCCACCGGGACTAGCGGGGCCGAGACCCAGTACTTC. Translating gives CASSHATGTSGAETQYF.

V gene TRBV10-3 combines with J gene TRBJ1-1, with 7 bases matching TRBD1. This CDR3 comprises 15 residues. Looked up from germline, CDR1 is ENHRY and CDR2 is SYGVKD. Germline trimming cut 3 bases from V and 4 bases from J; bases unmatched to any gene: 8. CDR3 coding DNA: TGTGCCATCAGTGAACCAGGGACAGTAGGCACTGAAGCTTTCTTT. This translates into CAISEPGTVGTEAFF.

This chain uses TRBV29-1 with TRBJ2-2; 8 bases match TRBD1. Germline CDR1 reads SQVTM; CDR2 reads ANQGSEA. V was pared by 3 bases and J by 5 bases, with 8 bases of the junction left unmatched. The CDR3 length is 15 residues. In DNA, the CDR3 is TGCAGCGTTGATAATTCCAGGACAGGGACCGGGGAGCTGTTTTTT. This translates into CSVDNSRTGTGELFF.

This clone came up a few times. This chain uses TRBV7-2 with TRBJ1-1; D unclear. Trimming left V 2 bases short and J 3 bases short, with 4 bases between. The CDR3 runs 12 residues. Germline lookup yields CDR1 SGHTA and CDR2 FQGNSA. Written as DNA, the CDR3 is TGTGCCAGCAGCTTATATCACACTGAAGCTTTCTTT. Its translation is CASSLYHTEAFF.